These 10 T cell receptor beta chains came from one sample sequenced in a study of memory CD4+ T cells and cytomegalovirus serostatus. Assay: immunoSEQ multiplex PCR; the TCRdb copy retains only in-frame clones and omits some. Of roughly 28,000 clones in the sample, about 76% were seen once. The sort gate was single viable CD3+CD4+CD8-CD45RO+ cells for memory CD4+ T cells. Material: memory CD4+ T cells from blood. The receptors were sampled from an adult in good health and CMV-seronegative.

V gene TRBV7-2 combines with J gene TRBJ1-4; 9 bases line up with TRBD1. This CDR3 region has 15 residues. Germline CDR1 and CDR2: SGHTA and FQGNSA. After removal of 3 bases from V and 2 bases from J, the junction contained 1 base not matched to a gene. The CDR3 is CASSFDRGTNEKLFF. The CDR3 DNA sequence: TGTGCCAGCAGCTTCGACAGGGGGACTAATGAAAAACTGTTTTTT.

The chain carries TRBV6-5 and TRBJ2-1, with D possibly TRBD2 on 6 matching bases. Trimming stripped 7 bases from V and 2 bases from J, with 15 bases between. The germline CDR1 and CDR2 sequences are MNHEY and SVGAGI. The CDR3 totals 15 residues. Here the CDR3 DNA reads TGTGCCAGCATTGCGCGGGGAAGACCCTACAATGAGCAGTTCTTC. Protein: CASIARGRPYNEQFF.

The chain couples TRBV7-6 to TRBJ1-1, with TRBD1 matching 8 bases. Trimming took 1 base from V and 4 from J; bases not matched to a gene: 8. The CDR3 covers 16 residues. CDR1 is SGHVS, CDR2 FNYEAQ, per germline. In DNA, the CDR3 is TGTGCCAGCAGCTTAGGCTGGGGACAGGCTGCCACTGAAGCTTTCTTT. Its protein is CASSLGWGQAATEAFF.

This chain links TRBV29-1 with TRBJ2-1; either TRBD1 or TRBD2 may supply D (6 bases each). The CDR3 is 12 residues long. V was clipped by 7 bases and J by 6 bases, with 13 bases between them. Germline lookup yields CDR1 SQVTM and CDR2 ANQGSEA. The CDR3 sequence: CSGGGGLNEQFF. In DNA, the CDR3 is TGCAGCGGGGGTGGGGGGCTCAATGAGCAGTTCTTC.

The chain uses TRBV18 and TRBJ2-3; D is unresolved. CDR3 length equals 16 residues. CDR1 is KGHSH and CDR2 is LQKENI in the germline V gene. The V end lost 6 bases, the J end lost 2 bases, and 18 bases lay between the germline ends. The CDR3 reads CASSRRLATTTDTQYF. The CDR3, as DNA: TGTGCCAGCTCCCGACGGTTGGCTACAACCACAGATACGCAGTATTTT.

This sequence joins TRBV5-6 and TRBJ1-2; D is unresolved. Germline values: CDR1 SGHDT, CDR2 YYEEEE. CDR3 size: 12 residues. Trimming removed 0 bases at V and 4 bases at J, with 4 bases between. CDR3 region: CASSLALYGYTF. The CDR3, as DNA: TGTGCCAGCAGCTTGGCACTCTATGGCTACACCTTC.

This rearrangement joins TRBV5-6 to TRBJ2-7; 12 positions agree with TRBD2. This CDR3 contains 18 residues. The germline gives CDR1 SGHDT, CDR2 YYEEEE. V shed 5 bases and J 3 bases; nucleotides not matched to a gene: 15. The CDR3 is CASSLDPSGRAVFYEQYF. The CDR3 DNA is TGTGCCAGCAGTCTGGACCCTAGCGGGAGGGCCGTTTTCTACGAGCAGTACTTC.

The J gene is TRBJ1-4, the V gene TRBV4-3; a possible D gene is TRBD1 (6 bases). V was pared by 0 bases and J by 0 bases, with 14 bases between. This CDR3 is built from 18 residues. Germline loops: CDR1 LGHNA, CDR2 YSLEER. CDR3 in DNA: TGCGCCAGCAGCCAAGATGCCCCCAGGGGAACAACTAATGAAAAACTGTTTTTT. Its protein product is CASSQDAPRGTTNEKLFF.

The gene calls are TRBV6-5 and TRBJ1-2; 10 bases line up with TRBD1. The V and J ends lost 7 bases and 2 bases, in that order; junction bases with no gene match: 7. The length of the CDR3 is 15 residues. Germline-derived CDR1 and CDR2 are MNHEY and SVGAGI. The CDR3 coding sequence is TGTGCCAGCAACCGTGGACAGGGGGTAAACTATGGCTACACCTTC. Translation: CASNRGQGVNYGYTF.

The V call is TRBV30, the J call TRBJ1-2; perhaps TRBD1 as D (5 bases). The CDR3 extends over 15 amino acids. Trimming left V 0 bases short and J 8 bases short, with 19 bases between. The germline gives CDR1 GTSNPN, CDR2 SVGIG (reference sequence). CDR3 in amino acids: CAWSVYRTNNQGYTF. The CDR3, as DNA: TGTGCCTGGAGTGTATATCGGACAAACAATCAAGGCTACACCTTC.